The 23 T cell receptor beta chains in this list originate from one sample, sequenced in a study of cytotoxic CD8 clonotypes in ibrutinib-treated CLL. TCRdb's table, derived via immunoSEQ multiplex PCR, lists solely in-frame clones and lacks some. The sample lists 110,000 to 150,000 clones, around 90% occurring once. Source: PBMCs, taken after 12 months of ibrutinib treatment. These receptors all come from a human donor with chronic lymphocytic leukemia.

This clone was found many times. V gene TRBV9 combines with J gene TRBJ2-3; possible D gene TRBD2, 5 bases. CDR3 length equals 15 residues. V lost 2 bases and J 0 bases, leaving 10 bases between the germline ends. CDR1 and CDR2 from the germline V gene are SGDLS and YYNGEE. The CDR3: CASSVSSSSTDTQYF. As DNA, the CDR3 is TGTGCCAGCAGCGTGTCTAGCAGTAGCACAGATACGCAGTATTTT.

The V and J genes are TRBV5-1 and TRBJ2-7; no firm D call. Germline V gene lookup returns CDR1 SGHRS and CDR2 YFSETQ. V dropped 6 bases and J dropped 6 bases, with 19 bases sitting between them. The CDR3 is 14 amino acids. CDR3 nucleotide sequence: TGCGCCAGCAACCCGGGCCAGACCAGCTCCGAGCAGTACTTC. It yields the protein CASNPGQTSSEQYF.

This clone was counted once. The chain joins TRBV19 to TRBJ1-4; tentative D call: TRBD1 (5 bases). This CDR3 comprises 14 residues. Between the trimmed V and J ends, which lost 5 bases and 2 bases, there was a span of 9 bases. Germline V lookup: CDR1 LNHDA, CDR2 SQIVND (reference sequence). The CDR3 region is CASSPTGTNEKLFF. The CDR3 nucleotides are TGTGCCAGTAGTCCAACAGGTACTAATGAAAAACTGTTTTTT.

This clone was seen only once. The J gene is TRBJ2-7, the V gene TRBV5-4; D may be TRBD2 (5 bases). Germline CDR1 is SGHNT and CDR2 is YYREEE (reference sequence). The CDR3 has 14 residues. V lost 3 bases and J 5 bases, leaving 15 bases between the germline ends. In nucleotides, the CDR3 is TGTGCCAGCAGCTATCCTGAGGGTTTTGACGAGCAGTACTTC. Residues: CASSYPEGFDEQYF.

The J gene is TRBJ1-4, the V gene TRBV30; D gene ambiguous. CDR3 size: 14 residues. Germline V gene data show CDR1 as GTSNPN and CDR2 as SVGIG (reference sequence). With 3 bases removed from V and 2 bases from J, the gap between germline ends came to 10 bases. The CDR3 sequence: CAWRKVGTNEKLFF. CDR3 DNA sequence: TGTGCCTGGAGAAAAGTGGGGACTAATGAAAAACTGTTTTTT.

This clone was counted a few times. This chain connects TRBV27 to TRBJ1-5, with 7 bases lining up with TRBD1. Germline trimming cut 5 bases from V and 5 bases from J; bases unmatched to any gene: 3. Germline assignment: CDR1 MNHEY and CDR2 SMNVEV (reference sequence). The CDR3 has 13 residues. The DNA for the CDR3 is TGTGCCAGCAGTGTTCAGGGGGATCAGCCCCAGCATTTT. Amino acids: CASSVQGDQPQHF.

V and J are TRBV7-9 and TRBJ2-1, with D perhaps matching TRBD1 (5 bases). Germline CDR1 and CDR2: SEHNR and FQNEAQ (reference sequence). Trimming cost V 5 bases and J 1 base, with 12 bases left between them. The CDR3 runs 15 residues. The CDR3 DNA reads as TGTGCCAGCAGCCTCGGGCAGGGATCCTACAATGAGCAGTTCTTC. This codes for CASSLGQGSYNEQFF.

The rearrangement uses TRBV5-4 and TRBJ2-5; TRBD1 agrees at 10 bases. The V gene end was trimmed by 3 bases and the J gene end by 4 bases; junction bases not matched to a gene: 3. This CDR3 spans 14 amino acids. The germline V gene encodes CDR1 SGHNT and CDR2 YYREEE (reference sequence). DNA of the CDR3: TGTGCCAGCAGCTCAGACAGGGGGCCAGAGACCCAGTACTTC. Translating it yields CASSSDRGPETQYF.

The rearrangement links TRBV9 to TRBJ2-7; D is ambiguous. CDR1 and CDR2 (germline): SGDLS, YYNGEE. The V end lost 0 bases, the J end lost 2 bases, and 12 bases lay between the germline ends. The CDR3 contains 15 residues. The CDR3 DNA follows: TGTGCCAGCAGCGTAGGTGAGACTCTAGCCTACGAGCAGTACTTC. Amino acid sequence: CASSVGETLAYEQYF.

The chain has TRBV15 and TRBJ2-1; D uncertain. Germline V gene lookup returns CDR1 LNHNV and CDR2 YYDKDF (reference sequence). The CDR3 spans 15 residues. V shed 5 bases and J shed 6 bases, with 17 bases lying between them. As DNA, the CDR3 is TGTGCCACCAGCTCCCCCCACGCTAGTAGCAATGAGCAGTTCTTC. This translates into CATSSPHASSNEQFF.

This clone occurred once. The rearrangement uses TRBV28 and TRBJ2-1, with D possibly being TRBD2 (6 bases). CDR1 MDHEN and CDR2 SYDVKM come from the germline V gene. The germline V and J ends were trimmed by 5 bases and 8 bases, with 19 bases remaining between them. There are 15 residues in the CDR3. CDR3 sequence (DNA): TGTGCCAGCAGTCTGGCGGGGACTTGGTACGATGAGCAGTTCTTC. Amino acid sequence: CASSLAGTWYDEQFF.

The CDR3 coding sequence is TGTGCCAGCAGATCCAGGGAAGGTGGCACTGAAGCTTTCTTT. Its translation: CASRSREGGTEAFF. The rearrangement uses TRBV28 and TRBJ1-1; weak D call: TRBD1 (5 bases). The germline CDR1 and CDR2 sequences are MDHEN and SYDVKM. The V end lost 6 bases, the J end lost 4 bases, and 15 bases lay between the germline ends. This CDR3 spans 14 amino acids. The whole variable domain, remainder taken from reference TRBV28 and TRBJ1-1, is DVKVTQSSRYLVKRTGEKVFLECVQDMDHENMFWYRQDPGLGLRLIYFSYDVKMKEKGDIPEGYSVSREKKERFSLILESASTNQTSMYLCASRSREGGTEAFFGQGTRLTVV.

This chain uses TRBV27 with TRBJ2-7, with a weak D call TRBD1 (7 bases). The V gene lost 3 bases and the J gene lost 0 bases, with 15 bases spanning the gap. CDR1 MNHEY and CDR2 SMNVEV come from the germline V gene (reference sequence). This CDR3 is 16 amino acids long. CDR3 sequence: CASSFQGGEFSYEQYF. DNA of the CDR3: TGTGCCAGCAGTTTTCAGGGGGGCGAATTCTCCTACGAGCAGTACTTC.

The chain joins TRBV27 to TRBJ2-1; possible D gene TRBD1, 5 bases. CDR1 is MNHEY and CDR2 is SMNVEV in the germline V gene (reference sequence). The CDR3 extends over 15 amino acids. Trimming removed 3 bases at V and 4 bases at J, with 13 bases between. This chain's CDR3 is CASSLQGEPYNEQFF. Written as DNA, the CDR3 is TGTGCCAGCAGTTTGCAGGGTGAGCCTTACAATGAGCAGTTCTTC.

The chain recombines TRBV25-1 with TRBJ1-1, with 8 bases matching TRBD1. Germline CDR1 and CDR2: MGHDK and SYGVNS. This CDR3 has 16 amino acids. Trimming took 5 bases from V and 1 from J; bases not matched to a gene: 9. The CDR3 spells CASSSPSDRANTEAFF. For the CDR3, the DNA is TGTGCCAGCAGTTCCCCCTCGGACAGGGCGAACACTGAAGCTTTCTTT.

This chain uses TRBV4-2 with TRBJ2-3; 11 positions agree with TRBD1. V was pared by 1 base and J by 3 bases, with 3 bases of the junction left unmatched. This CDR3 spans 16 amino acids. In germline, CDR1 is LGHNA, CDR2 YNFKEQ. Here the CDR3 DNA reads TGTGCCAGCAGCCAAGCGGGACAGGGGGGTACAGATACGCAGTATTTT. The encoded protein is CASSQAGQGGTDTQYF.

The V and J genes are TRBV11-2 and TRBJ1-5, with no clear D. Germline V CDR1 and CDR2: SGHAT, FQNNGV. V lost 1 base, J lost 1 base, and 5 bases lay in between. This CDR3 is built from 14 residues. The chain's CDR3 is CASSLAGSNQPQHF. CDR3 bases: TGTGCCAGCAGCTTAGCGGGGAGCAATCAGCCCCAGCATTTT.

The chain joins TRBV4-1 to TRBJ2-7; D may correspond to TRBD1 or TRBD2 (5 bases each). The CDR3 totals 13 residues. In germline, CDR1 is MGHRA, CDR2 YSYEKL. Trimming removed 4 bases at V and 6 bases at J, with 13 bases between. CDR3 protein: CASSLGRESEQYF. The CDR3, as DNA: TGCGCCAGCAGCCTGGGCAGGGAGAGCGAGCAGTACTTC.

This clone has a single count. This chain links TRBV29-1 with TRBJ2-7; 7 bases agree with TRBD2. Per the germline V gene, CDR1 is SQVTM and CDR2 is ANQGSEA. V was clipped by 0 bases and J by 0 bases; unmatched bases: 5. The CDR3 totals 15 residues. The CDR3 is CSVEEGRGSSYEQYF. The CDR3 nucleotides read TGCAGCGTTGAAGAGGGGCGGGGGAGCTCCTACGAGCAGTACTTC.

V and J are TRBV25-1 and TRBJ2-7, with TRBD2 matching 11 bases. V lost 4 bases, J lost 2 bases, and 4 bases stayed unmatched. Germline CDR1 MGHDK, CDR2 SYGVNS. This CDR3 has 15 amino acids. The CDR3 here is CASSGGLAAAYEQYF. CDR3 nucleotides: TGTGCCAGCAGTGGGGGACTAGCGGCCGCCTACGAGCAGTACTTC.

Here the CDR3 DNA reads TGTGCCAGCAGCCTTGAGAGGGCCGGTGAGCAGTTCTTC. Protein sequence: CASSLERAGEQFF. The chain combines TRBV7-3 with TRBJ2-1; weak D call: TRBD2 (5 bases). The CDR3 spans 13 residues. Germline CDR1 is SGHTA and CDR2 is FQGTGA. The V end was cut by 5 bases, the J end by 9 bases, with 14 bases between.

Here the CDR3 DNA reads TGCAGTGCTAGAGGTGGGAGCGAGCAGTACTTC. It encodes CSARGGSEQYF. J is TRBJ2-7 and V is TRBV20-1, with a tentative D call TRBD2 (5 bases). The length of the CDR3 is 11 residues. The germline V gene has CDR1 DFQATT and CDR2 SNEGSKA (reference sequence). The V end lost 1 base, the J end lost 6 bases, and 7 bases lay between the germline ends.

This chain joins TRBV21-1 and TRBJ2-1; TRBD2 is the table's D call and was not checked against the DNA. TRBV21-1 is marked as a pseudogene. This CDR3 has 17 amino acids. The CDR3 DNA reads as TGTGCCAGCAGCAAATACTGCCGGACTAGGGTTAGTAGTGAGCAGTTCTTC. Its translation is CASSKYCRTRVSSEQFF.